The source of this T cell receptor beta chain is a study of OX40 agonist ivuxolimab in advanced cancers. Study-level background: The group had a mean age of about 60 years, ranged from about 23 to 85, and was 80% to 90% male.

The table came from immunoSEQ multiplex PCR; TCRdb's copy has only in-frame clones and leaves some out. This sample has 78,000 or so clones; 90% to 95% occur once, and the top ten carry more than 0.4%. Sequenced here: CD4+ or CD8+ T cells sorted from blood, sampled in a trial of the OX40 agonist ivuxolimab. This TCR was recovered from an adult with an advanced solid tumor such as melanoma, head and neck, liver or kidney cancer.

The CDR3: CASRTSGSNEQFF. The DNA for the CDR3 is TGTGCCAGCAGAACTAGCGGGAGTAATGAGCAGTTCTTC. This chain joins TRBV6-5 and TRBJ2-1; 11 bases line up with TRBD2. This CDR3 has 13 residues. V shed 6 bases and J 7 bases; nucleotides not matched to a gene: 2. Germline CDR1 reads MNHEY; CDR2 reads SVGAGI.